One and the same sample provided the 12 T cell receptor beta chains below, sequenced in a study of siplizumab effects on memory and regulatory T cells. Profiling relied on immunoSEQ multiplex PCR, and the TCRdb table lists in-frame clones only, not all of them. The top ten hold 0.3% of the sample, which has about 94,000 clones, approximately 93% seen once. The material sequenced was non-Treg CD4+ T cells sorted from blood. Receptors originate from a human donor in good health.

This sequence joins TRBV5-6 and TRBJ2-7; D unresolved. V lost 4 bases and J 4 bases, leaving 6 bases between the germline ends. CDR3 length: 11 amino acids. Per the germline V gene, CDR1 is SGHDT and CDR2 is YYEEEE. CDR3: CASSSIYEQYF. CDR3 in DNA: TGTGCCAGCAGCAGTATTTACGAGCAGTACTTC.

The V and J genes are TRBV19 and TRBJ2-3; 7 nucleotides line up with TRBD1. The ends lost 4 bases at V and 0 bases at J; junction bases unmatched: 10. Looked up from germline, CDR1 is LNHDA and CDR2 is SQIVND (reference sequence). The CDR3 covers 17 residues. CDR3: CASSKRGTALSTDTQYF. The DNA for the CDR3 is TGTGCCAGTAGTAAAAGGGGGACAGCCCTCAGCACAGATACGCAGTATTTT. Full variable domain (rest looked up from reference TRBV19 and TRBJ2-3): DGGITQSPKYLFRKEGQNVTLSCEQNLNHDAMYWYRQDPGQGLRLIYYSQIVNDFQKGDIAEGYSVSREKKESFPLTVTSAQKNPTAFYLCASSKRGTALSTDTQYFGPGTRLTVL.

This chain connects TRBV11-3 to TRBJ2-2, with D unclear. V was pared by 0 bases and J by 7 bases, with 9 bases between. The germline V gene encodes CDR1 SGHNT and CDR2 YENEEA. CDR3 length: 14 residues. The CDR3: CASSLEVESGELFF. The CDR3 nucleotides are TGTGCCAGCAGCTTAGAGGTGGAGAGCGGGGAGCTGTTTTTT.

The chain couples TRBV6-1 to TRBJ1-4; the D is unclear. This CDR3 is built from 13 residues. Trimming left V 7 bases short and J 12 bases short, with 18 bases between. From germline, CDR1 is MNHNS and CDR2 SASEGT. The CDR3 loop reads CASIRPGSEELFF. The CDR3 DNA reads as TGTGCCAGCATTAGGCCCGGGTCCGAGGAACTGTTTTTT.

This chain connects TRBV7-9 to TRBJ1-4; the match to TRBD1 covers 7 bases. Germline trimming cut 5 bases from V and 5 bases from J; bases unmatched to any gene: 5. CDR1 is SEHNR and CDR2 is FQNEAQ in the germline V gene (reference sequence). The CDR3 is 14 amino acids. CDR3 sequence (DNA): TGTGCCAGCAGCCTTAGACAGGGAAATGAAAAACTGTTTTTT. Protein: CASSLRQGNEKLFF.

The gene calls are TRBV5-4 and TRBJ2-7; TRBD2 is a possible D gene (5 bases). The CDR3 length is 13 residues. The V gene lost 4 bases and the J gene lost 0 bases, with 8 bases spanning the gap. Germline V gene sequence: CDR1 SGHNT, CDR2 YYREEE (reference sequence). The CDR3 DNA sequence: TGTGCCAGCAGCGGACTTGACTCCTACGAGCAGTACTTC. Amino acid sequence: CASSGLDSYEQYF.

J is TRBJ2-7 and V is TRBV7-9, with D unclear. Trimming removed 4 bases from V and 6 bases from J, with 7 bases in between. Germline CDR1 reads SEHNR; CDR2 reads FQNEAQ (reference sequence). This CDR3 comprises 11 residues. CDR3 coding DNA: TGTGCCAGCAGCTCCTCCGGCGAGCAGTACTTC. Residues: CASSSSGEQYF. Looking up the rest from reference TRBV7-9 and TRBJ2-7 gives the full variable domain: DTGVSQNPRHKITKRGQNVTFRCDPISEHNRLYWYRQTLGQGPEFLTYFQNEAQLEKSRLLSDRFSAERPKGSFSTLEIQRTEQGDSAMYLCASSSSGEQYFGPGTRLTVT.

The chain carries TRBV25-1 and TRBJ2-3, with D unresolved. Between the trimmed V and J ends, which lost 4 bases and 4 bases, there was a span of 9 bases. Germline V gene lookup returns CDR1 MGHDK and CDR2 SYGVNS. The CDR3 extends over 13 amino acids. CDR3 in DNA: TGTGCCAGCAGTGTTGGGGTTGCAGATACGCAGTATTTT. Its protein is CASSVGVADTQYF.

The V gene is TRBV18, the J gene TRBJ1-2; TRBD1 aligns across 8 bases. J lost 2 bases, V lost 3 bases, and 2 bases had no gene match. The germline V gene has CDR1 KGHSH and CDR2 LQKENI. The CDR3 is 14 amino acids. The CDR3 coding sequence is TGTGCCAGCTCACCGAGACAGGGGAACTATGGCTACACCTTC. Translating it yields CASSPRQGNYGYTF.

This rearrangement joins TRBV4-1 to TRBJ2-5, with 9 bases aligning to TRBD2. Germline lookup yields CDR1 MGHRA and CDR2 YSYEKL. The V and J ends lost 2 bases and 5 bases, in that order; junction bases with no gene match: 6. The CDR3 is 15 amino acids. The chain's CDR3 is CASSQIAGVGETQYF. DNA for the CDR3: TGCGCCAGCAGCCAAATAGCGGGGGTGGGGGAGACCCAGTACTTC.

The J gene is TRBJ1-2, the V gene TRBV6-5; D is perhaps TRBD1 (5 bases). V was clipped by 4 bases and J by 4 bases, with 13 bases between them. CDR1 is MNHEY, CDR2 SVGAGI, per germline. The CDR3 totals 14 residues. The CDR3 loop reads CASSSPTASYGYTF. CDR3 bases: TGTGCCAGCAGTTCGCCGACAGCTAGCTATGGCTACACCTTC.

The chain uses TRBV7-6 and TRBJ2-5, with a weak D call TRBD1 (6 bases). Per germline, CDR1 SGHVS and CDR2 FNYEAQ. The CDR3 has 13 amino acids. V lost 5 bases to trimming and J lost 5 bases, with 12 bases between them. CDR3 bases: TGTGCCAGCAGCATCACCGACAGGGAGACCCAGTACTTC. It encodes CASSITDRETQYF.